The next 19 T cell receptor beta chains were all read from a single sample in a study of vaccination and CD4 T cells after COVID-19. Treatment meaning: roughly ten-day PBMC culture with coronavirus spike peptide pools or control peptides (ViraFEST assay). The Oncomine TCR Beta short-read assay sequenced DNA from cultured CD4+ T cells. TCRdb processed the PCR reads anew with MiXCR; each CDR3 protein has one entry. This table has about 15,000 distinct CDR3 sequences, roughly 50% appearing once. Their antigens remain unidentified. The sequencing input was CD4+ T cells from blood, cultured in vitro. These TCRs come from a human donor who had recovered from COVID-19.

This clonotype was found a few times. The chain combines TRBV10-3 with TRBJ1-2; 7 nucleotides line up with TRBD1. V shed 6 bases, J shed 5 bases, and the junction held 6 bases outside the gene matches. CDR1 ENHRY and CDR2 SYGVKD come from the germline V gene. The CDR3 extends over 13 amino acids. Here the CDR3 DNA reads TGTGCCATCAGCGAGGGGGCTGGGTATGGCTACACCTTC. Protein product: CAISEGAGYGYTF.

J is TRBJ1-1 and V is TRBV10-3; 10 bases map to TRBD1. Germline V gives CDR1 ENHRY, CDR2 SYGVKD. Trimming removed 5 bases from V and 3 bases from J; junction bases left unmatched: 6. The CDR3 runs 15 residues. CDR3 in amino acids: CAISYEDRGYTEAFF. As DNA, the CDR3 is TGTGCCATCAGTTATGAGGACAGGGGGTACACTGAAGCTTTCTTT.

The chain employs TRBV19 and TRBJ1-2; D is uncertain. The CDR3 contains 14 residues. The germline CDR1 and CDR2 sequences are LNHDA and SQIVND (reference sequence). The V gene lost 2 bases and the J gene lost 8 bases, with 15 bases spanning the gap. Here the CDR3 reads CASSISAAKQGYTF. The CDR3 region has the DNA TGTGCCAGTAGTATATCGGCCGCTAAACAAGGCTACACCTTC.

The V gene is TRBV6-5, the J gene TRBJ2-7; D is possibly TRBD1 (5 bases). The CDR3 totals 14 residues. V lost 2 bases and J 2 bases, leaving 10 bases between the germline ends. Germline V lookup: CDR1 MNHEY, CDR2 SVGAGI. CDR3 protein: CASSYRGKAYEQYF. Here the CDR3 DNA reads TGTGCCAGCAGTTACAGGGGAAAGGCCTACGAGCAGTACTTC.

The V and J genes are TRBV20-1 and TRBJ1-5; TRBD1 aligns across 10 bases. V dropped 6 bases and J dropped 5; count of bases not matched to a gene: 16. CDR3 length equals 17 residues. The V gene's germline CDR1 is DFQATT and CDR2 SNEGSKA (reference sequence). The CDR3 nucleotides read TGCAGTGCCCGAAACGCAAGACAGGGGGCTTTCGATCAGCCCCAGCATTTT. It codes for CSARNARQGAFDQPQHF.

The chain is built from TRBV20-1 and TRBJ2-7, with TRBD2 matching 9 bases. Per the germline V gene, CDR1 is DFQATT and CDR2 is SNEGSKA (reference sequence). Unmatched junction bases numbered 6, after V lost 3 bases and J lost 3 bases. The CDR3 is 14 residues long. The CDR3 region is CSASSGLAIYEQYF. The DNA of the CDR3 is TGCAGTGCTAGTTCGGGACTAGCCATCTACGAGCAGTACTTC.

The chain recombines TRBV6-1 with TRBJ2-7, with TRBD2 matching over 10 bases. Germline CDR1 MNHNS, CDR2 SASEGT. V shed 2 bases, J shed 3 bases, and the junction held 4 bases outside the gene matches. This CDR3 is built from 15 residues. CDR3 amino acids: CASSESSGRFYEQYF. The CDR3 region has the DNA TGTGCCAGCAGTGAAAGTAGCGGGAGGTTCTACGAGCAGTACTTC.

This clonotype has just one count. The chain joins TRBV10-3 to TRBJ1-2, with D perhaps TRBD1 (6 bases). CDR1 is ENHRY, CDR2 SYGVKD, per germline. CDR3 length: 16 residues. Trimming removed 10 bases at V and 8 bases at J, with 29 bases between. CDR3 bases: TGTGCCACCACATTGGAGAAGCAGAACAGGGTTGGAGGCTACACCTTC. Amino acid sequence: CATTLEKQNRVGGYTF.

The chain couples TRBV20-1 to TRBJ2-5; 10 nucleotides match TRBD1. Trimming cost V 5 bases and J 3 bases; bases outside gene matches: 6. This CDR3 has 14 amino acids. The germline V gene encodes CDR1 DFQATT and CDR2 SNEGSKA (reference sequence). CDR3 DNA sequence: TGCAGTGCTGAGGCCGGGACAGGGGAAGAGACCCAGTACTTC. Its translation is CSAEAGTGEETQYF.

This clonotype has only a few counts. The gene calls are TRBV7-9 and TRBJ2-3; TRBD2 aligns across 10 bases. V shed 4 bases, J shed 5 bases, and the junction held 9 bases outside the gene matches. Germline V gene sequence: CDR1 SEHNR, CDR2 FQNEAQ (reference sequence). CDR3 size: 16 residues. CDR3 amino acids: CASSWGASGGVDTQYF. CDR3 sequence (DNA): TGTGCCAGCAGCTGGGGGGCTAGCGGGGGTGTAGATACGCAGTATTTT.

The chain couples TRBV18 to TRBJ1-2, with TRBD1 matching 7 bases. The length of the CDR3 is 15 residues. Per germline, CDR1 KGHSH and CDR2 LQKENI. The J segment lost 4 bases and the V segment lost 0 bases, leaving 5 bases of the junction unmatched. The CDR3 nucleotides read TGTGCCAGCTCACCACCGGAAGGGGGCGGCTATGGCTACACCTTC. Encoded protein: CASSPPEGGGYGYTF.

With regard to this clonotype: The junction differs from germline at one of its ends, possibly a read error. The chain uses TRBV20-1 and TRBJ1-2; D possibly corresponds to TRBD1 (6 bases). This CDR3 has 11 residues. Germline values: CDR1 DFQATT, CDR2 SNEGSKA (reference sequence). The CDR3 loop reads CSAGDRTGYTF. The CDR3 region has the DNA TGCAGTGCTGGAGACAGGACTGGCTACACCTTC.

This chain connects TRBV19 to TRBJ2-7; 7 bases fit TRBD2. The CDR3 spans 13 residues. Per the germline V gene, CDR1 is LNHDA and CDR2 is SQIVND (reference sequence). The junction had 4 bases not matched to a gene; V was cut back by 2 bases and J by 6 bases. The CDR3 DNA sequence: TGTGCCAGTAGTATAAGCTCGGGGGGCGAGCAGTACTTC. Encoded protein: CASSISSGGEQYF.

V usage is TRBV6-1 and J usage is TRBJ1-3; D ambiguous. The CDR3 loop spans 12 amino acids. With 1 base removed from V and 4 bases from J, the gap between germline ends came to 2 bases. In germline, CDR1 is MNHNS, CDR2 SASEGT. CDR3: CASSEGGNTIYF. The CDR3 DNA is TGTGCCAGCAGTGAAGGGGGAAACACCATATATTTT.

This chain links TRBV27 with TRBJ2-7, with 10 bases fitting TRBD2. The CDR3 totals 14 residues. The germline V gene encodes CDR1 MNHEY and CDR2 SMNVEV (reference sequence). V shed 6 bases, J shed 6 bases, and the junction held 8 bases outside the gene matches. Written as DNA, the CDR3 is TGTGCCAGCAGACTAGCGGGGAGTAGGGTCGAGCAGTACTTC. This encodes CASRLAGSRVEQYF.

This clonotype has more than one count but fewer than ten. The chain carries TRBV19 and TRBJ1-2; unclear D gene. V was pared by 3 bases and J by 4 bases, with 15 bases between. Germline V gene data show CDR1 as LNHDA and CDR2 as SQIVND (reference sequence). This CDR3 has 15 amino acids. CDR3 residues: CASSIGQTLRYGYTF. CDR3 bases: TGTGCCAGTAGTATCGGTCAGACTTTACGCTATGGCTACACCTTC.

The chain employs TRBV20-1 and TRBJ1-2; 8 bases are a match to TRBD1. The V gene's germline CDR1 is DFQATT and CDR2 SNEGSKA (reference sequence). J lost 8 bases, V lost 6 bases, and 8 bases had no gene match. The CDR3 covers 12 residues. As DNA, the CDR3 is TGCAGTGCGGGTCAGGGGGCGATGGGCTACACCTTC. It yields the protein CSAGQGAMGYTF.

The table lists this clonotype with a few counts. The V call is TRBV6-2 or TRBV6-3, the J call TRBJ1-5; D unresolved. The CDR3 contains 13 residues. The V gene's germline CDR1 is MNHEY and CDR2 SVGEGT. Between the trimmed V and J ends, which lost 4 bases and 0 bases, there was a span of 4 bases. CDR3 protein: CASSWASNQPQHF. The CDR3 DNA sequence: TGTGCCAGCAGTTGGGCTAGCAATCAGCCCCAGCATTTT.

The chain links TRBV7-2 to TRBJ2-2; TRBD2 agrees at 8 bases. This CDR3 has 19 residues. CDR1 is SGHTA, CDR2 FQGNSA, per germline. V was pared by 5 bases and J by 2 bases, with 16 bases of the junction left unmatched. Here the CDR3 reads CASSRGFGSGLGNTGELFF. The CDR3 DNA reads TGTGCCAGCAGCCGAGGGTTCGGATCGGGACTAGGAAACACCGGGGAGCTGTTTTTT.